This T cell receptor beta chain comes out of a study of blood T cell repertoires in COVID-19. Background on the study: COVID-19 samples collected from the United States, Italy and Spain covered acute and convalescent phases. From T cells, B-cell-depleted T cells, or PBMCs came the material, which was cDNA or gDNA.

This clone has only a few counts. One Seattle source followed patients from active infection through their disease course. Original processing methods: Nucleated cell counts were estimated from reference gene primer amplification. Clones were sequenced by immunoSEQ multiplex PCR, and TCRdb holds only the in-frame ones, with some missing. The V and J calls and clone size are taken from that table; D and trimming were inferred from the DNA. The repertoire has 150,000 or so clones, roughly 90% of them found once; the top ten carry approximately 4.9%. The CDR3 consists of 13 residues. Germline V CDR1 and CDR2: SGDLS, YYNGEE. V was shortened by 7 bases and J by 4 bases, with 14 bases between the two germline ends.

The rearrangement uses TRBV9 and TRBJ1-2; D is uncertain. This clonotype was obtained from a man younger than 45 with COVID-19, enrolled during active disease. The sample consisted of peripheral blood. CDR3 sequence reads: CASEGTGSYGYTF. In DNA, the CDR3 is TGTGCCAGCGAGGGAACGGGGAGCTATGGCTACACCTTC.